This T cell receptor (beta chain) came from a study of shared T cell receptors in the human thymus. J was trimmed by 2 bases and V by 5 bases; bases with no gene match: 12. The CDR3 sequence is 16 residues long. CDR1 is SGHNT, CDR2 YYREEE, per germline (reference sequence). Profiled with immunoSEQ multiplex PCR; TCRdb holds only in-frame clones, not every one. The repertoire holds 700,000 to 750,000 clones, with approximately 85% as singletons. The same specimen was also included in a second study, on human thymus T cells.

The TCR was taken from a girl younger than two with a congenital heart defect. Sequenced input: thymocytes. The chain couples TRBV5-4 to TRBJ1-2; TRBD1 agrees at 7 bases. The CDR3 DNA sequence: TGTGCCAGCAGTTTTATAGGGGCGACAGGGAACTATGGCTACACCTTC. Amino acids: CASSFIGATGNYGYTF.